The present entry profiles one T cell receptor (beta chain) with its context. Its antigen is as yet unknown. This record comes from a study of T cell responses to AZD1222 COVID-19 vaccine. Study background: Whether given at about 4 or about 12 weeks, second doses were pooled.

Clones were read by immunoSEQ multiplex PCR, and TCRdb kept only the in-frame ones, dropping some. This table holds approximately 100,000 clones, about 93% found once. Study outcomes and limitations: Receipt of two AZD1222 doses was followed by a rise in Spike-specific TCR breadth and depth. The reported proportion of spike-specific TCRs targeting unmutated variant regions was nearly half. A mostly white British donor set with more females was recruited, and clonal diversity was possibly underestimated.

Looked up from germline, CDR1 is ENHRY and CDR2 is SYGVKD. CDR3 length: 13 residues. V was cut by 6 bases and J by 5 bases, with 13 bases left in between. The TCR originated in an adult in good health. The J gene is TRBJ1-1, the V gene TRBV10-3; D gene ambiguous. The sequenced sample was peripheral blood, obtained on day 0 of AZD1222 vaccination. For the CDR3, the DNA is TGTGCCATCAGGATACAACCCGAAACTGAAGCTTTCTTT. Amino acids: CAIRIQPETEAFF.